This T cell receptor beta chain was found in a study of blood T cell repertoires in COVID-19. On the study more broadly: PBMCs, B-cell-depleted T cells, or T cells provided the cDNA or gDNA that made up the material.

One Seattle source followed patients from active infection through their disease course. Original analysis: Estimation of nucleated cell counts relied on the amplification of reference gene primers. Produced via immunoSEQ multiplex PCR; TCRdb's table is partial and in-frame only. D and trimming were read from the DNA, whereas the V and J calls and clone size are those reported in that table. The data contain about 200,000 clones, approximately 80% of them singletons. The CDR3 has 15 residues. Trimming cost V 0 bases and J 5 bases; bases outside gene matches: 2. Germline V gene data show CDR1 as SGHNT and CDR2 as YYREEE (reference sequence).

The specimen was peripheral blood. This TCR came from a woman aged 80 or older with COVID-19, enrolled during active disease. This chain joins TRBV5-4 and TRBJ1-6; 7 nucleotides agree with TRBD1. This chain's CDR3 is CASSLGGTDNSPLHF. The CDR3 DNA is TGTGCCAGCAGCTTGGGAGGGACAGATAATTCACCCCTCCACTTT. The full variable domain, completed using reference TRBV5-4 and TRBJ1-6, is ETGVTQSPTHLIKTRGQQVTLRCSSQSGHNTVSWYQQALGQGPQFIFQYYREEENGRGNFPPRFSGLQFPNYSSELNVNALELDDSALYLCASSLGGTDNSPLHFGNGTRLTVT.